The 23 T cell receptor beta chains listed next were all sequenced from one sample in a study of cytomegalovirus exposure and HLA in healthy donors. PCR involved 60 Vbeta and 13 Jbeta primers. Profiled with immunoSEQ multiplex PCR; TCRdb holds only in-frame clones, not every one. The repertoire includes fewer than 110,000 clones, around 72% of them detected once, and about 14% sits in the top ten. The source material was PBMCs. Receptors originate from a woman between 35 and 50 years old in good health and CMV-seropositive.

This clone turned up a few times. The DNA of the CDR3 is TGTGCCAGCGCCTCGGGGAATGGGCGGTCAAAACTGTTTTTT. Amino acid sequence: CASASGNGRSKLFF. The chain joins TRBV18 to TRBJ1-4; D unclear. The CDR3 runs 14 residues. CDR1 KGHSH and CDR2 LQKENI come from the germline V gene. V shed 8 bases and J shed 10 bases, with 20 bases lying between them.

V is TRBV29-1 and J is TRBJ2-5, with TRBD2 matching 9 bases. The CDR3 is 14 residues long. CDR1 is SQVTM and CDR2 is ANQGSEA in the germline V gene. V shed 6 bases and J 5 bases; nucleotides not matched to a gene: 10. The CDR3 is CSVAKGLAKETQYF. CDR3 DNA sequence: TGCAGCGTGGCAAAGGGACTAGCAAAGGAGACCCAGTACTTC.

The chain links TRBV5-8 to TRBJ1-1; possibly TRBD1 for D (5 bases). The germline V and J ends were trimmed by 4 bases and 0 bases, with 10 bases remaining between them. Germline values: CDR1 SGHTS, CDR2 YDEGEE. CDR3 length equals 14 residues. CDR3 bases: TGTGCCAGCAGCATTGGGGCGGTGAACACTGAAGCTTTCTTT. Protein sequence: CASSIGAVNTEAFF.

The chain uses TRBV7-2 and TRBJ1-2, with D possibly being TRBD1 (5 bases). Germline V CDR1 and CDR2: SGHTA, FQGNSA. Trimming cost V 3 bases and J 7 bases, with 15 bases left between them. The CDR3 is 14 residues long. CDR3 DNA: TGTGCCAGCAGCTTTCAGGGTCGGGAGAGTGGCTACACCTTC. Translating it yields CASSFQGRESGYTF.

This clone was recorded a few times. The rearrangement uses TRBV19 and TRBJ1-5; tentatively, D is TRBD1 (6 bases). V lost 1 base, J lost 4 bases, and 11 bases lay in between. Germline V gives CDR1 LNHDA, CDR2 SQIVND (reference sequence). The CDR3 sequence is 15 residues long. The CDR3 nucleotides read TGTGCCAGTAGTATAGGGTGGCAGGGGAATCAGCCCCAGCATTTT. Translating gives CASSIGWQGNQPQHF.

The CDR3 DNA reads as TGTGCCTGGAGTTCAGGCGGAGGTGGAAACACCATATATTTT. This codes for CAWSSGGGGNTIYF. The V call is TRBV30, the J call TRBJ1-3, with D unclear. The CDR3 covers 14 residues. CDR1 is GTSNPN, CDR2 SVGIG, per germline (reference sequence). V dropped 2 bases and J dropped 3 bases, with 11 bases sitting between them.

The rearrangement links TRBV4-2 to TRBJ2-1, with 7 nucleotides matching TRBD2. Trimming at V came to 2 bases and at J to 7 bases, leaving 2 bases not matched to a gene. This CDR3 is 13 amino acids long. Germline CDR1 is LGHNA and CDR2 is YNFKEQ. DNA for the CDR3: TGTGCCAGCAGCCAATTGGGGGGGAATGAGCAGTTCTTC. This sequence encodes CASSQLGGNEQFF.

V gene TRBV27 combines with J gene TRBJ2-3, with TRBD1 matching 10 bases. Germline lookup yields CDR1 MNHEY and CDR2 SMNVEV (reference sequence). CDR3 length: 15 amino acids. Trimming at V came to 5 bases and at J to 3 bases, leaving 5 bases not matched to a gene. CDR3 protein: CASSPLGQGTDTQYF. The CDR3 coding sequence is TGTGCCAGCAGTCCACTGGGACAGGGGACAGATACGCAGTATTTT.

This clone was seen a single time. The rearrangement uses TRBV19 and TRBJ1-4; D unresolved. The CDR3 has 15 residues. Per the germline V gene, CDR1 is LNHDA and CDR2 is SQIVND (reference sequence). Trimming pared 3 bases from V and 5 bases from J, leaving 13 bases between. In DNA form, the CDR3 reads TGTGCCAGTAGTATTTCTGTGGCCGCAAATGAAAAACTGTTTTTT. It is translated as CASSISVAANEKLFF.

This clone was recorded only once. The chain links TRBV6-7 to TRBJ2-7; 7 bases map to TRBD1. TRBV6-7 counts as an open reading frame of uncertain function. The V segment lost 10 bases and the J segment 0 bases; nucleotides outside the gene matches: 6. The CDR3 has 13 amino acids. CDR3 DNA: TGTGCCACCCCCGGGACAGTCTCCTACGAGCAGTACTTC. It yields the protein CATPGTVSYEQYF.

Here the CDR3 reads CASRSNSNQPQHF. The CDR3 bases are TGTGCCAGCAGGTCAAATAGCAATCAGCCCCAGCATTTT. The V gene is TRBV2, the J gene TRBJ1-5; D remains unclear. V lost 6 bases and J lost 0, with 6 bases in between. The CDR3 runs 13 residues. CDR1 and CDR2 from the germline V gene are SNHLY and FYNNEI.

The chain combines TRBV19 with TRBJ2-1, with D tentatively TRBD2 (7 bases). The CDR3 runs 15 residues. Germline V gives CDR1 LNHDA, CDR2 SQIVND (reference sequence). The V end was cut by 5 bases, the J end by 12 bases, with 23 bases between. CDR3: CASSRRPSGGGRQFF. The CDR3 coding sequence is TGTGCCAGTAGTCGGAGGCCTAGCGGAGGGGGTCGGCAGTTCTTC.

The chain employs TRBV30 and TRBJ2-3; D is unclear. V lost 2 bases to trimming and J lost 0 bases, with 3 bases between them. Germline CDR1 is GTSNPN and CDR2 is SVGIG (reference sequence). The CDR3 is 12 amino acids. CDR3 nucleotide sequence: TGTGCCTGGAGTCTTAGCACAGATACGCAGTATTTT. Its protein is CAWSLSTDTQYF. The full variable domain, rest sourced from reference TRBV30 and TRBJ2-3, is SQTIHQWPATLVQPVGSPLSLECTVEGTSNPNLYWYRQAAGRGLQLLFYSVGIGQISSEVPQNLSASRPQDRQFILSSKKLLLSDSGFYLCAWSLSTDTQYFGPGTRLTVL.

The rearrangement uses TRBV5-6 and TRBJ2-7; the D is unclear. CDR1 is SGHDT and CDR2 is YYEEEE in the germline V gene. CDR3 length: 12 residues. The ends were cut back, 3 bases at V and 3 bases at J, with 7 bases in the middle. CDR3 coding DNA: TGTGCCAGCAGCTCAACAGACTACGAGCAGTACTTC. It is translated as CASSSTDYEQYF.

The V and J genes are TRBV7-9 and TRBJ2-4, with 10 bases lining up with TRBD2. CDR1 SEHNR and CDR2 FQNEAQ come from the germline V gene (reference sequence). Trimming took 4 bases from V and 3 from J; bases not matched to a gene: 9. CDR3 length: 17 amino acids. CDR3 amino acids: CASSSSGGDYLKNIQYF. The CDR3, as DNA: TGTGCCAGCAGCTCTAGCGGGGGCGACTATCTCAAAAACATTCAGTACTTC.

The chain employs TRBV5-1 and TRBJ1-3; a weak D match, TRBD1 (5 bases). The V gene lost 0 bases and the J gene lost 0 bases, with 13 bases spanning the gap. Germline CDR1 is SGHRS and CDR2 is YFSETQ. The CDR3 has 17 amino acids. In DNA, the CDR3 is TGCGCCAGCAGCTTGGTCGCGGGGGTAAGCTCTGGAAACACCATATATTTT. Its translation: CASSLVAGVSSGNTIYF.

In DNA, the CDR3 is TGTGCCAGCAGTCCCAACTCTGGAAACACCATATATTTT. It codes for CASSPNSGNTIYF. The chain is built from TRBV27 and TRBJ1-3; unclear D gene. The V end lost 5 bases, the J end lost 0 bases, and 5 bases lay between the germline ends. The CDR3 sequence is 13 residues long. Germline CDR1 and CDR2: MNHEY and SMNVEV (reference sequence).

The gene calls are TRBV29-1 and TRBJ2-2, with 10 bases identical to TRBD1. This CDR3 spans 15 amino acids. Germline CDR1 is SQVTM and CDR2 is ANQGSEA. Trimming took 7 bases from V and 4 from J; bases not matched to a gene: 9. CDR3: CSGKTGGPSTGELFF. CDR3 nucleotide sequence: TGCAGCGGAAAGACAGGGGGCCCTAGCACCGGGGAGCTGTTTTTT.

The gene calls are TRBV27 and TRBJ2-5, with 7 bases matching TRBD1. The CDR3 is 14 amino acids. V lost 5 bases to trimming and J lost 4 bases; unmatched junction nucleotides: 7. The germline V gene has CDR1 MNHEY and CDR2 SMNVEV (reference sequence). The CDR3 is CASSPTGVAETQYF. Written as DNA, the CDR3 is TGTGCCAGCAGTCCTACAGGGGTGGCAGAGACCCAGTACTTC.

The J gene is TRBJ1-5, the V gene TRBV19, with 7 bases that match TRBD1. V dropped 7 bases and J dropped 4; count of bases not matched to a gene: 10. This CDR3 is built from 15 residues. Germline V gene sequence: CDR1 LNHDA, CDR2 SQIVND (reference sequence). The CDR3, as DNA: TGTGCCAGTAACAATGACAGGGTGGATAATCAGCCCCAGCATTTT. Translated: CASNNDRVDNQPQHF.

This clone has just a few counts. The CDR3 DNA follows: TGTGCCAGCAGAGGGCAGGGGCCCCTGACCCAGTACTTC. Amino acid sequence: CASRGQGPLTQYF. The J gene is TRBJ2-5, the V gene TRBV6-5; D is perhaps TRBD1 (6 bases). Trimming removed 6 bases from V and 7 bases from J, with 15 bases in between. The germline gives CDR1 MNHEY, CDR2 SVGAGI. The CDR3 is 13 amino acids.

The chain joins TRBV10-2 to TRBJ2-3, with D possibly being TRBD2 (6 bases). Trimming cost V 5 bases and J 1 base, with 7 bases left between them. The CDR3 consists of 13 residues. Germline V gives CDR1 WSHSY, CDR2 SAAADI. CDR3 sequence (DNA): TGCGCCAGCAGTACGGGGGGCACAGATACGCAGTATTTT. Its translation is CASSTGGTDTQYF.

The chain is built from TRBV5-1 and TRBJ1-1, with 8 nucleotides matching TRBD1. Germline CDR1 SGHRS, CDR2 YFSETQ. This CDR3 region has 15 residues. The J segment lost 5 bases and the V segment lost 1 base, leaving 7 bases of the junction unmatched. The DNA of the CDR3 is TGCGCCAGCAGCTTGCAAAACAGGGGGGATACTGAAGCTTTCTTT. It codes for CASSLQNRGDTEAFF.